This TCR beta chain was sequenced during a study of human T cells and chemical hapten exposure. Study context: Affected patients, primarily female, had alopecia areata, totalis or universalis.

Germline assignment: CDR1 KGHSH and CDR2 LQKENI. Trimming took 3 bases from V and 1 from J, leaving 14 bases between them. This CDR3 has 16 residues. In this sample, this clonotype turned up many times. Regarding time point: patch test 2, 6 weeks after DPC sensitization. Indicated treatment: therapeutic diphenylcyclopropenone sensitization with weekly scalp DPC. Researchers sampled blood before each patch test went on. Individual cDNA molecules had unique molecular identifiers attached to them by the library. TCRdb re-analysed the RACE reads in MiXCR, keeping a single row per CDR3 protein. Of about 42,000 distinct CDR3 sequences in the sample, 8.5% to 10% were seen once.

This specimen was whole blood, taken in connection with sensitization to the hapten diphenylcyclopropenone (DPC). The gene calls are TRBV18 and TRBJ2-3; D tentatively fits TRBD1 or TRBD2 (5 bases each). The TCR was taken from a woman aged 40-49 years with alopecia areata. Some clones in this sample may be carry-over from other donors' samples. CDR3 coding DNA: TGTGCCAGCTCACCGGGGACCCACGCCGGCACAGATACGCAGTATTTT. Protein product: CASSPGTHAGTDTQYF.